Given below is one TCR beta chain in context. Antigen unknown. The data were obtained in a study of cytomegalovirus exposure and HLA in healthy donors. General study results and limits: A later analysis found common viral pathogens apparently linked to several of the most significant clusters.

Use of 60 Vbeta and 13 Jbeta primers characterized the PCR. The method was immunoSEQ multiplex PCR; TCRdb's version includes in-frame clones alone and lacks a portion of them. Found here are some 150,000 clones, 72% of them singletons; the top ten hold 2.1%. V was pared by 3 bases and J by 4 bases, with 5 bases of the junction left unmatched. The CDR3 loop spans 14 amino acids. The V gene's germline CDR1 is SGHTA and CDR2 FQGTGA. The receptor's source is a man between 40 and 49 years old in good health and CMV-seronegative. J is TRBJ1-1 and V is TRBV7-3, with 7 bases fitting TRBD1. Sequences were obtained from PBMCs. The CDR3 nucleotides are TGTGCCAGCAGCTTGGCAGGGGGACGCACTGAAGCTTTCTTT. It is translated as CASSLAGGRTEAFF.